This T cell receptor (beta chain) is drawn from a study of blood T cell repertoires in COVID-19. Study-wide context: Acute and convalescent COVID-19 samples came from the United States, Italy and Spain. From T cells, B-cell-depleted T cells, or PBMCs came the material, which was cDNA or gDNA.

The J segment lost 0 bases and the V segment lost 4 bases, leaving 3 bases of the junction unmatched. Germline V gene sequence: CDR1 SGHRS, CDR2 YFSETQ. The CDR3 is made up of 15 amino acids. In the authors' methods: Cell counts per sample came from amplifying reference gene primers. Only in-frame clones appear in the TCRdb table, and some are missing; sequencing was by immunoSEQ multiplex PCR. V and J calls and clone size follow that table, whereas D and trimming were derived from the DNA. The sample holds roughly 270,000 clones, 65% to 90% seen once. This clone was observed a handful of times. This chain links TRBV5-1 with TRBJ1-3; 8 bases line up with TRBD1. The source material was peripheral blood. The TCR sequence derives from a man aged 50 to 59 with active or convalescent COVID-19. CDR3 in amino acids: CASSLGTGSGNTIYF. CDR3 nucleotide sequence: TGCGCCAGCAGCCTCGGGACAGGCTCTGGAAACACCATATATTTT.